The 12 T cell receptor beta chains below were found in one sample sequenced in a study of blood T cell repertoires in COVID-19. Method: immunoSEQ multiplex PCR; TCRdb's copy keeps in-frame clones and lacks some. The sample records around 160,000 clones, approximately 86% being singletons. Material for sequencing was PBMCs or T cells enriched from blood (not recorded which). Receptor source: a woman in her 40s who had been exposed to COVID-19.

The J gene is TRBJ1-1, the V gene TRBV4-1; D call uncertain. The V and J ends lost 2 bases and 0 bases respectively, with 13 bases between them. The CDR3 totals 16 residues. The germline V gene has CDR1 MGHRA and CDR2 YSYEKL. CDR3 sequence reads: CASSQKTETMNTEAFF. For the CDR3, the DNA is TGCGCCAGCAGCCAAAAAACAGAGACCATGAACACTGAAGCTTTCTTT.

This clone turned up a few times. This sequence joins TRBV28 and TRBJ1-3; TRBD1 is a possible D gene (6 bases). Germline CDR1 and CDR2: MDHEN and SYDVKM. This CDR3 region has 17 residues. Trimming removed 1 base at V and 0 bases at J, with 13 bases between. The CDR3 here is CASSLFLGGGSGNTIYF. The DNA of the CDR3 is TGTGCCAGCAGTTTATTTTTGGGAGGGGGCTCTGGAAACACCATATATTTT.

The V gene is TRBV6-2 or TRBV6-3, the J gene TRBJ1-3; D not resolved. Germline V CDR1 and CDR2: MNHEY, SVGEGT. Trimming shortened V by 2 bases and J by 3 bases, and 8 bases separated the two germline ends. This CDR3 is 14 amino acids long. As DNA, the CDR3 is TGTGCCAGCAGTTACGCGGGGAGTGGAAACACCATATATTTT. Its protein is CASSYAGSGNTIYF.

The CDR3 reads CASSLGDLNSNQPQHF. CDR3 sequence (DNA): TGTGCCAGCAGCTTGGGAGATCTCAATAGCAATCAGCCCCAGCATTTT. This chain uses TRBV7-9 with TRBJ1-5; D is uncertain. Per germline, CDR1 SEHNR and CDR2 FQNEAQ (reference sequence). The CDR3 extends over 16 amino acids. Trimming took 3 bases from V and 0 from J, leaving 12 bases between them.

V usage is TRBV4-1 and J usage is TRBJ2-1; D is possibly TRBD2 (6 bases). Germline V gene lookup returns CDR1 MGHRA and CDR2 YSYEKL. CDR3 length equals 21 residues. V lost 4 bases, J lost 4 bases, and 32 bases lay in between. The CDR3 nucleotides are TGCGCCAGCAGCCGGCCTAAAACCCAGCCAAGTTCTTCCGGGAGATACAATGAGCAGTTCTTC. Amino acid sequence: CASSRPKTQPSSSGRYNEQFF.

J is TRBJ1-5 and V is TRBV7-2; 9 positions match TRBD1. Trimming cost V 5 bases and J 0 bases; bases outside gene matches: 5. The germline V gene encodes CDR1 SGHTA and CDR2 FQGNSA. This CDR3 is built from 16 residues. CDR3: CASSPGQGYSNQPQHF. In DNA, the CDR3 is TGTGCCAGCAGCCCGGGACAGGGCTATAGCAATCAGCCCCAGCATTTT.

The chain uses TRBV10-3 and TRBJ1-2, with TRBD1 as a possible D gene (5 bases). Per germline, CDR1 ENHRY and CDR2 SYGVKD. V was cut by 6 bases and J by 2 bases, with 13 bases left in between. The CDR3 is 14 residues long. CDR3 in DNA: TGTGCCATCAGATTCTCGGACACCAACTATGGCTACACCTTC. This sequence encodes CAIRFSDTNYGYTF.

This chain uses TRBV27 with TRBJ2-3; 8 positions match TRBD1. Per the germline V gene, CDR1 is MNHEY and CDR2 is SMNVEV (reference sequence). This CDR3 has 14 residues. The junction had 5 bases not matched to a gene; V was cut back by 4 bases and J by 5 bases. CDR3 sequence (DNA): TGTGCCAGCAGTTCAAGACAGGGGATAGATACGCAGTATTTT. Protein product: CASSSRQGIDTQYF.

V usage is TRBV7-6 and J usage is TRBJ1-6; 8 bases map to TRBD1. Losses at the gene ends were 5 bases for V and 10 bases for J; bases not matched to a gene: 7. Germline assignment: CDR1 SGHVS and CDR2 FNYEAQ. The CDR3 runs to 14 residues. As DNA, the CDR3 is TGTGCCAGCAGCCTAGGGACAGGTGAATCACCCCTCCACTTT. The encoded protein is CASSLGTGESPLHF.

The CDR3 DNA is TGTGCCAGCAGCGATACAGGGTACGGCTACGAGCAGTACTTC. Translation: CASSDTGYGYEQYF. The V call is TRBV7-2, the J call TRBJ2-7; possibly TRBD1 for D (6 bases). Germline-derived CDR1 and CDR2 are SGHTA and FQGNSA. Trimming cost V 5 bases and J 3 bases, with 14 bases left between them. This CDR3 spans 14 amino acids.

J is TRBJ1-5 and V is TRBV27, with 9 bases aligning to TRBD1. The germline V gene encodes CDR1 MNHEY and CDR2 SMNVEV (reference sequence). V trimming: 0 bases; J trimming: 1 base; junction bases outside the gene matches: 1. The CDR3 is made up of 16 amino acids. The CDR3 spells CASSLSGTGSNQPQHF. The CDR3 DNA reads TGTGCCAGCAGTTTATCCGGGACAGGGAGCAATCAGCCCCAGCATTTT.

This clone has a single count. The V gene is TRBV4-1, the J gene TRBJ2-7; D gene unclear. The CDR3 sequence is 13 residues long. Germline V lookup: CDR1 MGHRA, CDR2 YSYEKL. Trimming stripped 4 bases from V and 2 bases from J, with 9 bases between. The CDR3 spells CASSPNVAYEQYF. The CDR3 nucleotides are TGCGCCAGCAGCCCTAACGTGGCCTACGAGCAGTACTTC.